Below, one T cell receptor (beta chain) is given with its context. An end of the junction does not agree with germline; a read error may underlie this. This record comes from a study of blood T cells in healthy people across ages. The CDR3 length is 13 residues. Germline V gives CDR1 DFQATT, CDR2 SNEGSKA (reference sequence). Alongside a J-beta primer mix, a sample-barcoded 5' primer served in a second PCR lasting roughly 7 to 11 cycles. TCRdb used MiXCR to reprocess the 5' RACE reads, holding one entry per CDR3 protein. The table records about 1.5 million distinct CDR3 sequences, 40% to 45% of them present only once.

The V gene is TRBV20-1, the J gene TRBJ1-2, with D possibly being TRBD1 (6 bases). Sequencing used blood. The sequence derives from a woman aged 18-30 years in good health. CDR3 region: CSSSAGANYGYTF. The CDR3 region has the DNA TGCAGTTCTAGCGCGGGGGCAAACTATGGCTACACCTTC.